The 24 T cell receptor beta chains presented below share a single source sample, sequenced in a study of blood T cell repertoires in COVID-19. Some clones are missing from TCRdb's copy, which holds only in-frame ones; the method was immunoSEQ multiplex PCR. The sample consists of approximately 500,000 clones, roughly 91% of them appearing once. The material sequenced was peripheral blood. All receptors derive from a woman aged 50 to 65 with COVID-19, enrolled during active disease.

The chain links TRBV3-1 (or the pseudogene TRBV3-2) to TRBJ1-2, with TRBD1 as a possible D gene (6 bases). Per the germline V gene, CDR1 is LGHDT and CDR2 is YNNKEL (reference sequence). The CDR3 length is 15 residues. V was clipped by 0 bases and J by 8 bases, with 16 bases between them. CDR3 protein: CASSQDGGGFWGYTF. CDR3 DNA: TGTGCCAGCAGCCAAGATGGGGGGGGCTTTTGGGGCTACACCTTC.

The chain carries TRBV7-9 and TRBJ1-1; TRBD1 matches at 8 bases. The germline V gene encodes CDR1 SEHNR and CDR2 FQNEAQ (reference sequence). This CDR3 has 14 amino acids. Germline trimming cut 6 bases from V and 3 bases from J; bases unmatched to any gene: 6. Written as DNA, the CDR3 is TGTGCCAGCAGGAAGCCGACAGGGGACACTGAAGCTTTCTTT. Amino acids: CASRKPTGDTEAFF.

The chain recombines TRBV6-5 with TRBJ2-7; 12 nucleotides line up with TRBD2. The germline V gene encodes CDR1 MNHEY and CDR2 SVGAGI. Germline trimming cut 0 bases from V and 3 bases from J; bases unmatched to any gene: 0. This CDR3 comprises 15 residues. CDR3: CASSYSTSGSYEQYF. The CDR3 coding sequence is TGTGCCAGCAGTTACTCGACTAGCGGGAGCTACGAGCAGTACTTC.

The chain employs TRBV10-1 and TRBJ2-7; perhaps TRBD1 as D (5 bases). The CDR3 is 13 residues long. Germline CDR1 WNHNN, CDR2 SYGVQD (reference sequence). Trimming stripped 4 bases from V and 1 base from J, with 8 bases between. DNA for the CDR3: TGCGCCAGCAGTGGGACACCTTCCTACGAGCAGTACTTC. Residues: CASSGTPSYEQYF.

In DNA form, the CDR3 reads TGTGCCAGCAGCGCGACAAGCAATCAGCCCCAGCATTTT. It specifies CASSATSNQPQHF. This sequence joins TRBV9 and TRBJ1-5; D ambiguous. Germline lookup yields CDR1 SGDLS and CDR2 YYNGEE. The CDR3 contains 13 residues. Trimming pared 3 bases from V and 1 base from J, leaving 5 bases between.

The chain carries TRBV27 and TRBJ2-7; D unresolved. Trimming cost V 3 bases and J 3 bases, with 9 bases left between them. Germline CDR1 is MNHEY and CDR2 is SMNVEV (reference sequence). This CDR3 is 13 amino acids long. Written as DNA, the CDR3 is TGTGCCAGCAGTTTTGTCCCCAGCTACGAGCAGTACTTC. Its translation: CASSFVPSYEQYF.

This clone is a singleton in its sample. This rearrangement joins TRBV27 to TRBJ1-2, with D perhaps matching TRBD1 (5 bases). This CDR3 spans 14 amino acids. V gave up 3 bases and J gave up 2 bases, with 10 bases separating them. Germline V gene data show CDR1 as MNHEY and CDR2 as SMNVEV (reference sequence). The CDR3 DNA reads TGTGCCAGCAGTTTTGCGGGGCAAAACTATGGCTACACCTTC. As protein: CASSFAGQNYGYTF.

The chain has TRBV19 and TRBJ1-4, with a weak D call TRBD1 (6 bases). CDR3 size: 12 residues. CDR1 is LNHDA, CDR2 SQIVND, per germline (reference sequence). V was trimmed by 7 bases and J by 13 bases, leaving 16 bases between them. CDR3 in amino acids: CASTRTQGRLFF. CDR3 in DNA: TGTGCCAGTACCAGGACTCAGGGGCGACTGTTTTTT.

The chain combines TRBV13 with TRBJ2-7; weak D call: TRBD1 (5 bases). Germline-derived CDR1 and CDR2 are PRHDT and FYEKMQ (reference sequence). V lost 3 bases and J 3 bases, leaving 9 bases between the germline ends. There are 13 residues in the CDR3. The CDR3 region has the DNA TGTGCCAGCAGCTTGGGGCAGATCTACGAGCAGTACTTC. This translates into CASSLGQIYEQYF. The complete variable domain, with remaining parts taken from reference TRBV13 and TRBJ2-7, reads AAGVIQSPRHLIKEKRETATLKCYPIPRHDTVYWYQQGPGQDPQFLISFYEKMQSDKGSIPDRFSAQQFSDYHSELNMSSLELGDSALYFCASSLGQIYEQYFGPGTRLTVT.

This rearrangement joins TRBV12-3 or TRBV12-4 to TRBJ1-1; the D is unclear. V was pared by 4 bases and J by 2 bases, with 8 bases between. The CDR3 length is 13 residues. The chain's CDR3 is CASSWQANTEAFF. In DNA, the CDR3 is TGTGCCAGCAGTTGGCAGGCCAACACTGAAGCTTTCTTT.

The chain links TRBV6-5 to TRBJ1-3; unclear D gene. V lost 8 bases to trimming and J lost 3 bases, with 17 bases between them. The CDR3 sequence is 15 residues long. In germline, CDR1 is MNHEY, CDR2 SVGAGI. For the CDR3, the DNA is TGTGCCAGCTCCCTTGGACTGGGAGGTGGAAACACCATATATTTT. Translation: CASSLGLGGGNTIYF.

V is TRBV20-1 and J is TRBJ2-7, with 9 bases fitting TRBD1. The CDR3 spans 11 residues. The V gene's germline CDR1 is DFQATT and CDR2 SNEGSKA (reference sequence). The V segment lost 5 bases and the J segment 5 bases; nucleotides outside the gene matches: 1. CDR3 amino acids: CSAWTGDEQYF. The CDR3 DNA sequence: TGCAGTGCTTGGACAGGGGACGAGCAGTACTTC.

The chain combines TRBV3-1 (or the pseudogene TRBV3-2) with TRBJ2-7; tentatively, D is TRBD2 (6 bases). Trimming took off 1 base at V and 7 bases at J, with 14 bases between the two ends. The CDR3 loop spans 14 amino acids. Germline V gene data show CDR1 as LGHDT and CDR2 as YNNKEL (reference sequence). The CDR3 DNA reads TGTGCCAGCAGCCAAGTGCGAGCGGAGGGGGAGCAGTACTTC. Residues: CASSQVRAEGEQYF.

This clone was counted a single time. This chain connects TRBV7-6 to TRBJ1-2, with 9 positions matching TRBD1. CDR3 size: 16 residues. Germline V gene sequence: CDR1 SGHVS, CDR2 FNYEAQ. The V segment lost 4 bases and the J segment 0 bases; nucleotides outside the gene matches: 6. The DNA for the CDR3 is TGTGCCAGCAGCTCTCTGTACAGGGGGCCTAACTATGGCTACACCTTC. Its translation: CASSSLYRGPNYGYTF.

This clone was detected a few times. The chain joins TRBV27 to TRBJ1-6; 9 bases agree with TRBD1. V was pared by 5 bases and J by 6 bases, with 11 bases of the junction left unmatched. The CDR3 runs to 17 residues. Per the germline V gene, CDR1 is MNHEY and CDR2 is SMNVEV (reference sequence). CDR3 bases: TGTGCCAGCAGTCCCCGACAGGGGGGGTTTAGTAATTCACCCCTCCACTTT. This codes for CASSPRQGGFSNSPLHF.

The chain is built from TRBV24-1 and TRBJ2-1; TRBD1 agrees at 8 bases. The CDR3 covers 14 residues. Trimming cost V 4 bases and J 8 bases; bases outside gene matches: 6. Germline V lookup: CDR1 KGHDR, CDR2 SFDVKD. Written as DNA, the CDR3 is TGTGCCACCAGTGACTCCGGACAGGGAGATGAGCAGTTCTTC. Its protein product is CATSDSGQGDEQFF.

The rearrangement joins TRBV4-1 to TRBJ1-4, with D hard to call. Germline lookup yields CDR1 MGHRA and CDR2 YSYEKL. Trimming shortened V by 1 base and J by 7 bases, and 7 bases separated the two germline ends. CDR3 length: 13 residues. The CDR3 protein is CASSQGGGEKLFF. The CDR3 bases are TGCGCCAGCAGCCAAGGAGGCGGTGAAAAACTGTTTTTT.

The CDR3 reads CASSYLQGVSNYGYTF. CDR3 nucleotide sequence: TGTGCCAGCAGTTACTTACAGGGGGTCTCCAACTATGGCTACACCTTC. The chain carries TRBV6-2 or TRBV6-3 and TRBJ1-2; 8 nucleotides line up with TRBD1. The CDR3 loop spans 16 amino acids. V lost 1 base, J lost 2 bases, and 6 bases stayed unmatched. CDR1 is MNHEY and CDR2 is SVGEGT in the germline V gene.

The chain recombines TRBV30 with TRBJ1-1; D is ambiguous. V was pared by 2 bases and J by 5 bases, with 12 bases between. The CDR3 runs 13 residues. Germline values: CDR1 GTSNPN, CDR2 SVGIG (reference sequence). CDR3 DNA: TGTGCCTGGAGTACCCATTTCGAGACTGAAGCTTTCTTT. Its translation: CAWSTHFETEAFF.

The V call is TRBV5-6, the J call TRBJ1-3, with TRBD1 as a possible D gene (5 bases). The V end was cut by 1 base, the J end by 9 bases, with 14 bases between. This CDR3 is 14 amino acids long. The germline CDR1 and CDR2 sequences are SGHDT and YYEEEE. The CDR3 DNA sequence: TGTGCCAGCAGCTTGATGGGGCCCAAAGGCACCATATATTTT. It specifies CASSLMGPKGTIYF. Together with reference TRBV5-6 and TRBJ1-3, the CDR3 gives the full variable domain: DAGVTQSPTHLIKTRGQQVTLRCSPKSGHDTVSWYQQALGQGPQFIFQYYEEEERQRGNFPDRFSGHQFPNYSSELNVNALLLGDSALYLCASSLMGPKGTIYFGEGSWLTVV.

The chain carries TRBV7-9 and TRBJ2-7, with 7 bases that match TRBD1. V lost 5 bases and J lost 1; bases outside the gene matches: 17. CDR1 is SEHNR and CDR2 is FQNEAQ in the germline V gene (reference sequence). This CDR3 spans 18 amino acids. This chain's CDR3 is CASSPSGPGQDQSYEQYF. CDR3 DNA sequence: TGTGCCAGCAGCCCCAGCGGCCCTGGACAGGACCAATCCTACGAGCAGTACTTC.

This chain uses TRBV9 with TRBJ1-2, with D perhaps TRBD1 (5 bases). The ends were cut back, 5 bases at V and 7 bases at J, with 18 bases in the middle. CDR1 SGDLS and CDR2 YYNGEE come from the germline V gene. CDR3 size: 14 residues. The CDR3 nucleotides read TGTGCCAGCAGGGAAGAAGGGGTTATAGGTGGCTACACCTTC. It yields the protein CASREEGVIGGYTF.

The chain couples TRBV7-7 to TRBJ2-2; 9 bases align to TRBD1. The germline V gene encodes CDR1 SSHAT and CDR2 FNYEAQ (reference sequence). This CDR3 is 15 amino acids long. J gave up 6 bases and V 5 bases, and 7 bases lay outside the gene matches. The CDR3 protein is CASSQRTGAAGELFF. The CDR3 bases are TGTGCCAGCAGCCAGCGGACAGGGGCCGCCGGGGAGCTGTTTTTT. The full variable domain, rest sourced from reference TRBV7-7 and TRBJ2-2, is GAGVSQSPRYKVTKRGQDVTLRCDPISSHATLYWYQQALGQGPEFLTYFNYEAQPDKSGLPSDRFSAERPEGSISTLTIQRTEQRDSAMYRCASSQRTGAAGELFFGEGSRLTVL.

Notes on this clone: The same CDR3 arises from other DNA sequences in this sample as well. The CDR3 region has the DNA TGTGCCAGCAGTTACTCGAGGGTTCAAGAGACCCAGTACTTC. It specifies CASSYSRVQETQYF. The V gene is TRBV6-5, the J gene TRBJ2-5, with D tentatively TRBD2 (5 bases). The CDR3 is 14 amino acids. The germline V and J ends were trimmed by 0 bases and 2 bases, with 7 bases remaining between them. Germline assignment: CDR1 MNHEY and CDR2 SVGAGI.